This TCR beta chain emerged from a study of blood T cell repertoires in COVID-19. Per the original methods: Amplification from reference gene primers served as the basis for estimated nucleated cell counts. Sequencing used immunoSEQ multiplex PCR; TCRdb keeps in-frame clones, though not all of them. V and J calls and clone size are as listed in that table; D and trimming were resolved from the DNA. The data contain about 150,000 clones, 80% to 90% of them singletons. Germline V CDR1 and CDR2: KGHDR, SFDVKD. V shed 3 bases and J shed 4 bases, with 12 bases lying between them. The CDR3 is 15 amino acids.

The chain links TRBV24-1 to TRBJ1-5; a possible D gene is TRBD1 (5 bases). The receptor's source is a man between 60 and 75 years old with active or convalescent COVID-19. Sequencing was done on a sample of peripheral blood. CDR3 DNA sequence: TGTGCCACCAGTGATGGGAGGGGTTGGAATCAGCCCCAGCATTTT. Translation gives CATSDGRGWNQPQHF.